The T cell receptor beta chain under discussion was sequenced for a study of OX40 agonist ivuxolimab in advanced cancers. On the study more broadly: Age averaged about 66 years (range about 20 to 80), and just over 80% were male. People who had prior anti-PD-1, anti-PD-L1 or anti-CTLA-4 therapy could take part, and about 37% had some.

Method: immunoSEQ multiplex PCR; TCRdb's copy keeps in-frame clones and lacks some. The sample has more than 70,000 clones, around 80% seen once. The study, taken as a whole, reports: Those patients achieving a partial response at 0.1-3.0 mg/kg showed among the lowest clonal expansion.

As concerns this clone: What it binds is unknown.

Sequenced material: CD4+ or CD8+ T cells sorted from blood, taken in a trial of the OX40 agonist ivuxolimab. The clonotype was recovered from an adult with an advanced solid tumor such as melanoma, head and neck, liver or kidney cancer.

The chain's CDR3 is CASSSDRSEQYF. CDR3 coding DNA: TGTGCCAGCAGCTCCGACAGGTCCGAGCAGTACTTC. The rearrangement uses TRBV14 and TRBJ2-7; D is perhaps TRBD1 (6 bases). V was trimmed by 5 bases and J by 6 bases, leaving 11 bases between them. From germline, CDR1 is SGHDN and CDR2 FVKESK. There are 12 residues in the CDR3. Based on the CDR3 plus reference TRBV14 and TRBJ2-7, the full variable domain is EAGVTQFPSHSVIEKGQTVTLRCDPISGHDNLYWYRRVMGKEIKFLLHFVKESKQDESGMPNNRFLAERTGGTYSTLKVQPAELEDSGVYFCASSSDRSEQYFGPGTRLTVT.